This T cell receptor (beta chain) originates from a study of blood T cell repertoires in COVID-19. TCRdb keeps only in-frame clones here, not all; method: immunoSEQ multiplex PCR. Seen here are 300,000 to 350,000 clones, almost 90% observed once, and the top ten hold 3.5% to 4.5%. The CDR3 is made up of 16 amino acids. With 0 bases clipped from V and 9 bases from J, the junction kept 7 bases outside the gene matches. CDR1 MDHEN and CDR2 SYDVKM come from the germline V gene. Residents of 24 US areas, aged about 18 to 89 years, made up the participants. Sequenced: PBMCs or T cells enriched from blood (not recorded which). The receptor comes from a woman under 30 with acute COVID-19. The gene calls are TRBV28 and TRBJ1-3; 11 bases fit TRBD1. The CDR3 DNA reads TGTGCCAGCAGTTTATGGTGGACAGGGGGCGTAAGCACCATATATTTT. Its translation is CASSLWWTGGVSTIYF. Filled out from reference TRBV28 and TRBJ1-3, the complete variable domain reads DVKVTQSSRYLVKRTGEKVFLECVQDMDHENMFWYRQDPGLGLRLIYFSYDVKMKEKGDIPEGYSVSREKKERFSLILESASTNQTSMYLCASSLWWTGGVSTIYFGEGSWLTVV.